These 11 T cell receptor beta chains came from one sample sequenced in a study of monozygotic twins with inflammatory bowel disease. Following a re-call of the 5' RACE reads, TCRdb has one entry per CDR3 protein and lacks DNA. Across about 380,000 distinct CDR3 sequences, the top ten clones capture just over 2.5% of the sample. Sequenced input: blood. The source of these receptors is a human donor with ulcerative colitis or Crohn's disease, or a healthy co-twin of an affected twin (not recorded which).

The CDR3: CASSLWTSGRSGANVLTF. V and J are TRBV7-3 and TRBJ2-6; TCRdb returns TRBD2, unconfirmable since there is no DNA. The CDR3 sequence is 18 residues long. Germline CDR1 reads SGHTA; CDR2 reads FQGTGA.

The chain uses TRBV10-3 and TRBJ2-2; TCRdb outputs TRBD1, but without DNA this stays unchecked. Per germline, CDR1 ENHRY and CDR2 SYGVKD. This CDR3 is 13 amino acids long. The CDR3 spells CATRTAAAGELFF.

The CDR3 sequence is CASSLAGGNEKLFF. The V call is TRBV5-1, the J call TRBJ1-4. The CDR3 contains 14 residues. Germline V CDR1 and CDR2: SGHRS, YFSETQ.

V gene TRBV24-1 combines with J gene TRBJ2-7; TCRdb calls TRBD1, which cannot be checked without DNA. This CDR3 region has 14 residues. Germline CDR1 KGHDR, CDR2 SFDVKD. The CDR3 loop reads CATFKGDGAYEQYF.

V usage is TRBV4-3 and J usage is TRBJ1-5; the TCRdb D gene call, TRBD1, has no DNA to confirm it. The CDR3 contains 17 residues. From germline, CDR1 is LGHNA and CDR2 YSLEER. CDR3 sequence reads: CASSQDITGGSNQPQHF.

The rearrangement links TRBV29-1 to TRBJ2-7; TCRdb picks TRBD1, but there is no DNA to check that call. The CDR3 length is 13 residues. Germline V gene data show CDR1 as SQVTM and CDR2 as ANQGSEA. This CDR3 reads CSVAETGRGEQYF.

The rearrangement joins TRBV5-1 to TRBJ1-4. This CDR3 is 16 amino acids long. CDR1 is SGHRS and CDR2 is YFSETQ in the germline V gene. The CDR3 spells CASSKVSQPRNEKLFF.

The chain employs TRBV7-2 and TRBJ2-5; as DNA is missing, the TRBD2 call by TCRdb cannot be tested. CDR1 is SGHTA and CDR2 is FQGNSA in the germline V gene. The CDR3 extends over 14 amino acids. CDR3: CASSLGPVAETQYF.

This sequence joins TRBV5-6 and TRBJ2-2; checking the TCRdb D call of TRBD1 is not possible without DNA. From germline, CDR1 is SGHDT and CDR2 YYEEEE. The length of the CDR3 is 14 residues. CDR3 amino acids: CASTPNQYTGELFF.

This chain links TRBV20-1 with TRBJ1-2; the TCRdb D gene call, TRBD1, has no DNA to confirm it. CDR3 length equals 17 residues. CDR1 and CDR2 from the germline V gene are DFQATT and SNEGSKA (reference sequence). CDR3 amino acids: CSARESDRGSLSYGYTF.

This rearrangement joins TRBV20-1 to TRBJ2-2; the TCRdb call, TRBD1, lacks DNA for checking. Looked up from germline, CDR1 is DFQATT and CDR2 is SNEGSKA (reference sequence). The CDR3 totals 15 residues. The CDR3 here is CSARARDKNTGELFF.